This passage covers 3 T cell receptor beta chains from one sample sequenced in a study of blood T cell repertoires in COVID-19 (dated by TCRdb to about 2020). The library was produced with the immunoSEQ multiplex PCR assay. TCRdb limited this immuneACCESS table to in-frame rearrangements with V and J called. A share of clones is missing; checked studies link under half to unresolved V genes, and the rest is unexplained. The sample table holds around 100,000 clones, of which about 80% were seen once. The ten top clones hold approximately 24% of the sample. The sequencing sample was made of peripheral blood. Every receptor here comes from a human donor in a cohort sampled during active COVID-19.

This clone was picked up a small number of times. The chain employs TRBV7-8 and TRBJ2-2, with a tentative D call TRBD2 (5 bases). CDR1 is SGHVS, CDR2 FQNEAQ, per germline. V lost 5 bases and J 1 base, leaving 11 bases between the germline ends. CDR3 length: 15 amino acids. CDR3 in DNA: TGTGCCAGCAGCCCCTCGAGGGAGAACACCGGGGAGCTGTTTTTT. Protein product: CASSPSRENTGELFF.

CDR3 amino acids: CASSLGTADSYEQYF. In nucleotides, the CDR3 is TGTGCCAGCAGTCTCGGGACAGCCGACTCCTACGAGCAGTACTTC. This chain joins TRBV25-1 and TRBJ2-7; 7 nucleotides align to TRBD1. The CDR3 is 15 amino acids. Germline CDR1 reads MGHDK; CDR2 reads SYGVNS. Losses at the gene ends were 5 bases for V and 0 bases for J; bases not matched to a gene: 7.

The rearrangement joins TRBV7-9 to TRBJ2-2, with D possibly being TRBD2 (5 bases). V gave up 5 bases and J gave up 6 bases, with 10 bases separating them. The germline gives CDR1 SEHNR, CDR2 FQNEAQ (reference sequence). The CDR3 runs to 13 residues. CDR3 sequence reads: CASSMAGAGELFF. CDR3 nucleotide sequence: TGTGCCAGCAGCATGGCGGGTGCCGGGGAGCTGTTTTTT.